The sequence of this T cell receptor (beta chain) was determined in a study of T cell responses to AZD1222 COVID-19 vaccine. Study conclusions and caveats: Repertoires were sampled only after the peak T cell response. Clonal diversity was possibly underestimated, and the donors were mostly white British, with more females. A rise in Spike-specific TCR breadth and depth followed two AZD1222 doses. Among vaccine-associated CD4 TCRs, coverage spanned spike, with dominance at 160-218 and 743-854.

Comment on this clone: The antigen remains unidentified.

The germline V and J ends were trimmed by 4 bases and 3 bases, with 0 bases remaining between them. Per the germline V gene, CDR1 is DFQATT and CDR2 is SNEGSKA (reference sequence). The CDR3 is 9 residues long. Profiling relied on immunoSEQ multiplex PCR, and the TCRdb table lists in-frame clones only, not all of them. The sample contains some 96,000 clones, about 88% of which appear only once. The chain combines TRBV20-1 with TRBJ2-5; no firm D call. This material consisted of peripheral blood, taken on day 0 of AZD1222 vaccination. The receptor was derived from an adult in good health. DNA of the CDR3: TGCAGTGCTAAAGAGACCCAGTACTTC. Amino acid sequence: CSAKETQYF.